A selection of T cell receptor beta chains follows, all from one sample in a study of T cells in Graves' hyperthyroidism and ophthalmopathy. TCRdb reprocessed the multiplex PCR reads with MiXCR, giving one entry per CDR3 protein. The sample holds 500,000 or so distinct CDR3 sequences, roughly 18% seen once. Sequenced sample: blood. The receptor source for this set is a woman in her late teens or twenties with Graves' ophthalmopathy. CDR3s include the opening cysteine and the closing phenylalanine or tryptophan. The D gene is left open where the match is weak. For some rows the clone size is stated as once, few or many, or as a class when expanded; others skip it.

j_gene: TRBJ2-1
d_gene: .
v_gene: TRBV7-2
abundance: .
CDR3nt: TGTGCCAGCAGCCAATCCGGGCCACGCAATGAGCAGTTCTTC
CDR3aa: CASSQSGPRNEQFF

j_gene: TRBJ2-1
d_gene: TRBD2
v_gene: TRBV4-1
abundance: .
CDR3nt: TGCGCCAGCAGCCAAGAACGGGCGGGCGGGGGGAATGAGCAGTTCTTC
CDR3aa: CASSQERAGGGNEQFF

j_gene: TRBJ2-2
d_gene: .
v_gene: TRBV27
abundance: few
CDR3nt: TGTGCCAGCAGTTTCCAGCGGAGCTACACCGGGGAGCTGTTTTTT
CDR3aa: CASSFQRSYTGELFF

j_gene: TRBJ1-1
d_gene: .
v_gene: TRBV29-1
abundance: many
CDR3nt: TGCAGCGTTGGACACAACATGAACACTGAAGCTTTCTTT
CDR3aa: CSVGHNMNTEAFF

j_gene: TRBJ2-3
d_gene: TRBD1
v_gene: TRBV7-2
abundance: many
CDR3nt: TGTGCCAGCAGCCCGGACAGGGTAACAGATACGCAGTATTTT
CDR3aa: CASSPDRVTDTQYF

j_gene: TRBJ2-7
d_gene: .
v_gene: TRBV27
abundance: few
CDR3nt: TGTGCCAGCAGTCCGTTACAGGGAGGCGAGCAGTACTTC
CDR3aa: CASSPLQGGEQYF

j_gene: TRBJ2-7
d_gene: .
v_gene: TRBV12-3/TRBV12-4
abundance: many
CDR3nt: TGTGCCAGCAGTTCGGCGGCAGGGGTAAGCGAGCAGTACTTC
CDR3aa: CASSSAAGVSEQYF

j_gene: TRBJ1-2
d_gene: TRBD1
v_gene: TRBV20-1
abundance: few
CDR3nt: TGCAGCGTTAACAGGGGGTACTATGGCTACACCTTC
CDR3aa: CSVNRGYYGYTF

j_gene: TRBJ1-4
d_gene: .
v_gene: TRBV13
abundance: many
CDR3nt: TGTGCCAGCAGGACTGCGGCTGCAACTAATGAAAAACTGTTTTTT
CDR3aa: CASRTAAATNEKLFF

j_gene: TRBJ1-1
d_gene: TRBD1
v_gene: TRBV4-1
abundance: .
CDR3nt: TGCGCCAGCAGCCCCCGGGACAGGGTCACGGGCGGCACTGAAGCTTTCTTT
CDR3aa: CASSPRDRVTGGTEAFF

j_gene: TRBJ1-5
d_gene: .
v_gene: TRBV20-1
abundance: few
CDR3nt: TGCAGTGCTAGATCGGGGGTAGGGGCACAGCCCCAGCATTTT
CDR3aa: CSARSGVGAQPQHF

j_gene: TRBJ1-6
d_gene: .
v_gene: TRBV30
abundance: .
CDR3nt: TGTGCCTGGGGGTCGGGACGGAGGAATTCACCCCTCCACTTT
CDR3aa: CAWGSGRRNSPLHF

j_gene: TRBJ1-2
d_gene: .
v_gene: TRBV20-1
abundance: many
CDR3nt: TGCAGTTCCGCGCAGTCTAACTATGGCTACACCTTC
CDR3aa: CSSAQSNYGYTF

j_gene: TRBJ1-5
d_gene: .
v_gene: TRBV12-3/TRBV12-4
abundance: .
CDR3nt: TGTGCCAGCAGTTTAGCCCCAGGTGGCGGTCAGCCCCAGCATTTT
CDR3aa: CASSLAPGGGQPQHF

j_gene: TRBJ2-2
d_gene: .
v_gene: TRBV5-4
abundance: few
CDR3nt: TGTGCCAGCAGCCGTGGTGCAGGGACGGACACCGGGGAGCTGTTTTTT
CDR3aa: CASSRGAGTDTGELFF

j_gene: TRBJ2-3
d_gene: TRBD1
v_gene: TRBV10-3
abundance: many
CDR3nt: TGTGCCATCTCGGGATCCGGGACAGGCACAGATACGCAGTATTTT
CDR3aa: CAISGSGTGTDTQYF

j_gene: TRBJ2-5
d_gene: .
v_gene: TRBV27
abundance: few
CDR3nt: TGTGCCAGCAGAACGAACTTGGACAGCAATTTAGAGACCCAGTACTTC
CDR3aa: CASRTNLDSNLETQYF

j_gene: TRBJ1-2
d_gene: .
v_gene: TRBV6-1
abundance: .
CDR3nt: TGTGCCAGCAGTGAAACATCCGTTGATGGCTACACCTTC
CDR3aa: CASSETSVDGYTF

j_gene: TRBJ2-1
d_gene: .
v_gene: TRBV9
abundance: many
CDR3nt: TGTGCCAGCAGCGTAGGAGTGAGCTCCTACAATGAGCAGTTCTTC
CDR3aa: CASSVGVSSYNEQFF

j_gene: TRBJ1-2
d_gene: TRBD1
v_gene: TRBV30
abundance: .
CDR3nt: TGTGCCTGGACCAAAGACAGGGTTAACTATGGCTACACCTTC
CDR3aa: CAWTKDRVNYGYTF

j_gene: TRBJ2-5
d_gene: TRBD2
v_gene: TRBV5-1
abundance: .
CDR3nt: TGCGCCAGCAGCTTGGGAGAGCGGGGGTCCGGGGAGACCCAGTACTTC
CDR3aa: CASSLGERGSGETQYF

j_gene: TRBJ1-1
d_gene: .
v_gene: TRBV5-1
abundance: .
CDR3nt: TGCGCCAGCAGCTTGGCCGAGGGTAATTATGCTTTCTTT
CDR3aa: CASSLAEGNYAFF

j_gene: TRBJ1-4
d_gene: .
v_gene: TRBV4-1
abundance: .
CDR3nt: TGCGCCAGCAGCCAAGAGGGCCGCTATGAAAAACTGTTTTTT
CDR3aa: CASSQEGRYEKLFF

j_gene: TRBJ2-3
d_gene: .
v_gene: TRBV4-1
abundance: .
CDR3nt: TGCGCCAGCAGCCAAGGAACCCCAACAGATACGCAGTATTTT
CDR3aa: CASSQGTPTDTQYF

j_gene: TRBJ2-7
d_gene: .
v_gene: TRBV28
abundance: many
CDR3nt: TGTGCCAGCACAACAACGCGGGGAAGCTCCTACGAGCAGTACTTC
CDR3aa: CASTTTRGSSYEQYF

j_gene: TRBJ1-4
d_gene: .
v_gene: TRBV7-9
abundance: .
CDR3nt: TGTGCCAGCAGCCCGCCCACTTCGACTAATGAAAAACTGTTTTTT
CDR3aa: CASSPPTSTNEKLFF

j_gene: TRBJ1-1
d_gene: TRBD1
v_gene: TRBV6-2/TRBV6-3
abundance: many
CDR3nt: TGTGCCAGCACAGGACAGGGGAACACTGAAGCTTTCTTT
CDR3aa: CASTGQGNTEAFF

j_gene: TRBJ2-1
d_gene: .
v_gene: TRBV4-2
abundance: few
CDR3nt: TGTGCCAGCAGCCAAGCAGGGCCCCCCTACAATGAGCAGTTCTTC
CDR3aa: CASSQAGPPYNEQFF

j_gene: TRBJ1-1
d_gene: TRBD1
v_gene: TRBV30
abundance: few
CDR3nt: TGTGCCTGGATGGGAACAGGGGTGTTATCTTTCTTT
CDR3aa: CAWMGTGVLSFF

j_gene: TRBJ2-7
d_gene: TRBD2
v_gene: TRBV11-2
abundance: few
CDR3nt: TGTGCCAGCAGCTTTATTAGCGGGGGTCGCTCCTACGAGCAGTACTTC
CDR3aa: CASSFISGGRSYEQYF

j_gene: TRBJ2-3
d_gene: .
v_gene: TRBV7-2
abundance: many
CDR3nt: TGTGCCAGCAGCTTAGTCTCGGCTGATACGCAGTATTTT
CDR3aa: CASSLVSADTQYF

j_gene: TRBJ2-5
d_gene: .
v_gene: TRBV30
abundance: many
CDR3nt: TGTGCCTGGCCCCCAAAGGGCCTTCAAGAGACCCAGTACTTC
CDR3aa: CAWPPKGLQETQYF

j_gene: TRBJ2-1
d_gene: .
v_gene: TRBV27
abundance: few
CDR3nt: TGTGCCAGCAGCATTTCGATCAACAATGAGCAGTTCTTC
CDR3aa: CASSISINNEQFF

j_gene: TRBJ2-7
d_gene: .
v_gene: TRBV28
abundance: many
CDR3nt: TGTGCCAGCAGCCTCTCAGGGGAGCAGTACTTC
CDR3aa: CASSLSGEQYF

j_gene: TRBJ2-6
d_gene: TRBD2
v_gene: TRBV5-1
abundance: .
CDR3nt: TGCGCCAGCAGCTTCCAGGGAATGGGGGGGTCTGGGGCCAACGTCCTGACTTTC
CDR3aa: CASSFQGMGGSGANVLTF

j_gene: TRBJ1-2
d_gene: TRBD1
v_gene: TRBV27
abundance: few
CDR3nt: TGTGCCAGCAGTTTATCGGGACCGACAGGGTTCCATGGCTACACCTTC
CDR3aa: CASSLSGPTGFHGYTF

j_gene: TRBJ2-3
d_gene: TRBD2
v_gene: TRBV4-1
abundance: .
CDR3nt: TGCGCCAGCAGCCAGCGCCCGGGACTAGCGGGAGACGGTGATACGCAGTATTTT
CDR3aa: CASSQRPGLAGDGDTQYF

j_gene: TRBJ1-2
d_gene: TRBD1
v_gene: TRBV20-1
abundance: many
CDR3nt: TGCAGTGCTCCCGGGGAGACAGGGGTCTATGGCTACACCTTC
CDR3aa: CSAPGETGVYGYTF

j_gene: TRBJ2-5
d_gene: .
v_gene: TRBV7-9
abundance: many
CDR3nt: TGTGCCAGCAGTTCCCAGGGACCGGCGGAGACCCAGTACTTC
CDR3aa: CASSSQGPAETQYF

j_gene: TRBJ2-7
d_gene: .
v_gene: TRBV19
abundance: few
CDR3nt: TGTGCCAGTAGCACAGGGGAGGACGAGCAGTACTTC
CDR3aa: CASSTGEDEQYF

j_gene: TRBJ1-2
d_gene: TRBD1
v_gene: TRBV28
abundance: many
CDR3nt: TGTGCCAGCAGTTTGTCGCAGGGACAGGGGTCGGTCAACTATGGCTACACCTTC
CDR3aa: CASSLSQGQGSVNYGYTF

j_gene: TRBJ2-2
d_gene: .
v_gene: TRBV9
abundance: few
CDR3nt: TGTGCCAGCAGCCTAGAGACAGCGAACACCGGGGAGCTGTTTTTT
CDR3aa: CASSLETANTGELFF

j_gene: TRBJ2-3
d_gene: TRBD2
v_gene: TRBV6-6
abundance: .
CDR3nt: TGTGCCAGCAGTTACTCGGTTAGCGGGGGGTCAGATACGCAGTATTTT
CDR3aa: CASSYSVSGGSDTQYF

j_gene: TRBJ2-7
d_gene: TRBD2
v_gene: TRBV6-1
abundance: .
CDR3nt: TGTGCCAGCAGTGCGACTAGCGGGAGTTGGACCTACGAGCAGTACTTC
CDR3aa: CASSATSGSWTYEQYF

j_gene: TRBJ1-4
d_gene: .
v_gene: TRBV27
abundance: many
CDR3nt: TGTGCCAGCCCCCCCGGTGAAGGCTGTATCGAAAAACTGTTTTTT
CDR3aa: CASPPGEGCIEKLFF

j_gene: TRBJ2-5
d_gene: .
v_gene: TRBV29-1
abundance: few
CDR3nt: TGCAGCGTTGTTACGGGCGGGGAGACCCAGTACTTC
CDR3aa: CSVVTGGETQYF

j_gene: TRBJ1-3
d_gene: .
v_gene: TRBV18
abundance: .
CDR3nt: TGTGCCAGCTCACCGGAGGTGGGTCCTGGAAACACCATATATTTT
CDR3aa: CASSPEVGPGNTIYF

j_gene: TRBJ1-1
d_gene: .
v_gene: TRBV28
abundance: many
CDR3nt: TGTGCCAGCAGGAAAATCCACGTAGGACATACTGAAGCTTTCTTT
CDR3aa: CASRKIHVGHTEAFF

j_gene: TRBJ1-5
d_gene: TRBD1
v_gene: TRBV7-9
abundance: .
CDR3nt: TGTGCCAGCAGCTTTCAGGGGGCGCTTAATGACAATCAGCCCCAGCATTTT
CDR3aa: CASSFQGALNDNQPQHF

j_gene: TRBJ2-3
d_gene: .
v_gene: TRBV13
abundance: few
CDR3nt: TGCGCCAGCAGCCAAGTTGGGGGAAACACAGATACGCAGTATTTT
CDR3aa: CASSQVGGNTDTQYF

j_gene: TRBJ2-1
d_gene: TRBD2
v_gene: TRBV7-2
abundance: many
CDR3nt: TGTGCCAGCAGCAACCCCTATGGTAGCGGGGGGGCTGAGCAGTTCTTC
CDR3aa: CASSNPYGSGGAEQFF

j_gene: TRBJ1-4
d_gene: .
v_gene: TRBV5-1
abundance: .
CDR3nt: TGCGCCAGCAGCCTGGGTATTACAGGGAATAATGAAAAACTGTTTTTT
CDR3aa: CASSLGITGNNEKLFF